This TCR beta chain was recovered during a study of vaccination effects on CD4 cells after COVID-19. General study points: Sampling in the study covered few convalescent patients and included no early post-infection timepoints.

Per germline, CDR1 SGHVS and CDR2 FQNEAQ. V lost 5 bases to trimming and J lost 1 base, with 21 bases between them. The CDR3 runs to 18 residues. Measured with immunoSEQ multiplex PCR; TCRdb has only the in-frame clones, and not every one. The sample includes roughly 41,000 clones, over 65% of them seen just once. With the ViraFEST assay, the study expanded antigen-specific CD4+ T cells using viral peptide pools, then sequenced them. Having been cultured for around ten days, the cells underwent CD4+ T cell isolation. The vaccine recipients had no prior SARS-CoV-2 infection, with negative nucleocapsid antibodies. IL-2 at about 10 IU/ml and peptides at about 10 ug/ml were added to cultured PBMC, around 2.2 million per well. Cultures got half-medium changes with IL-2 on days 3 and 7. The table lists this clone with a few counts. Its matching antigen is unknown.

The source of this sequence is a human donor who received a COVID-19 vaccine. The chain couples TRBV7-8 to TRBJ1-5; D gene ambiguous. Sequencing used CD4+ T cells from PBMCs cultured with HCoV-OC43 spike peptides, obtained before COVID-19 vaccination. Subset: HCoV-OC43 spike overlapping peptide pool stimulation. DNA of the CDR3: TGTGCCAGCAGCCCCAAGAGGACGGCCGCAATGAGCAATCAGCCCCAGCATTTT. Translating it yields CASSPKRTAAMSNQPQHF.